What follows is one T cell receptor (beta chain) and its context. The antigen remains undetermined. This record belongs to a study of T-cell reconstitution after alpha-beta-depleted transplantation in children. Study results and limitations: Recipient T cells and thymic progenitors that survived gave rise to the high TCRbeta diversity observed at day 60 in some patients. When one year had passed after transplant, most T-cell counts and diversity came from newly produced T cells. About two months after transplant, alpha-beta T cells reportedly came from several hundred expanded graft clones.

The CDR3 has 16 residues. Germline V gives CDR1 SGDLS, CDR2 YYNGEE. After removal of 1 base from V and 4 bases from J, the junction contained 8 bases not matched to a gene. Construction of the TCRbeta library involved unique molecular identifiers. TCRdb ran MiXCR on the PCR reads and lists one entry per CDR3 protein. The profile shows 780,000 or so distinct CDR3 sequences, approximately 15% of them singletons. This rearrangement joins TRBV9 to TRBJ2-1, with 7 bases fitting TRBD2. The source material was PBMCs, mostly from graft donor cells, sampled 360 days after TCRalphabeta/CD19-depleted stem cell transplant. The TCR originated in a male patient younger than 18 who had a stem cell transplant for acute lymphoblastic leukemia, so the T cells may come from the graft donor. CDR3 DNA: TGTGCCAGCAGCGTACCTCGCGGGAGTTATTACAATGAGCAGTTCTTC. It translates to CASSVPRGSYYNEQFF. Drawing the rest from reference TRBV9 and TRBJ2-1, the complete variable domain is DSGVTQTPKHLITATGQRVTLRCSPRSGDLSVYWYQQSLDQGLQFLIQYYNGEERAKGNILERFSAQQFPDLHSELNLSSLELGDSALYFCASSVPRGSYYNEQFFGPGTRLTVL.